A selection of T cell receptor beta chains follows, all from one sample in a study of control samples from healthy donors and cancer patients. TCRdb's copy holds only in-frame clones and misses some; the assay was immunoSEQ multiplex PCR. The table includes 120,000 or so clones, roughly 87% detected once. The specimen sequenced was blood. The receptors were gathered from a man in his late teens or twenties in good health. Each CDR3 is given with its conserved first and last residue. Fields, in order: J gene, D gene, V gene, CDR3 length, clone size, CDR3 DNA, CDR3 protein. D genes are given only for firm matches. Only part of the rows carry a size: once, few, many, or a class if the clone is expanded.

TRBJ2-1	TRBD2	TRBV5-1	17	-	TGCGCCAGCAGCTCCGGACTAGCGGGAGCCCCCTACAATGAGCAGTTCTTC	CASSSGLAGAPYNEQFF
TRBJ2-6	-	TRBV7-6	15	-	TGTGCCAGCAGCTTAGAACGGACTGGGGCCAACGTCCTGACTTTC	CASSLERTGANVLTF
TRBJ1-4	-	TRBV11-2	16	-	TGTGCCAGCAGCTTCCCCGGGGGTCAGTCTAATGAAAAACTGTTTTTT	CASSFPGGQSNEKLFF
TRBJ2-7	-	TRBV3-1/TRBV3-2	13	-	TGTGCCAGCAGCCAAGTGAAAGGGAGCGAGCAGTACTTC	CASSQVKGSEQYF
TRBJ2-2	-	TRBV6-4	13	-	TGTGCCAGCAGTGACGTGAACACCGGGGAGCTGTTTTTT	CASSDVNTGELFF
TRBJ2-1	TRBD2	TRBV7-3	16	-	TGTGCCAGCAGCCTAAGTAGCGGGGATATCTACAATGAGCAGTTCTTC	CASSLSSGDIYNEQFF
TRBJ2-3	-	TRBV10-3	15	-	TGTGCCATCAGTGAGTCTGACAGAAACACAGATACGCAGTATTTT	CAISESDRNTDTQYF
TRBJ1-4	-	TRBV5-1	14	-	TGCGCCAGTCAGAGGTCCGGGGATGATGAAAAACTGTTTTTT	CASQRSGDDEKLFF
TRBJ2-7	-	TRBV6-1	15	-	TGTGCCAGCAGTGAAGCTTCCTCAGGTAACTACGAGCAGTACTTC	CASSEASSGNYEQYF
TRBJ1-6	-	TRBV9	15	-	TGTGCCAGCAGCGCAGGACAGCCCTATAATTCACCCCTCCACTTT	CASSAGQPYNSPLHF
TRBJ1-5	TRBD1	TRBV12-3/TRBV12-4	13	-	TGTGCCAGCAGGGGACAGTTCAATCAGCCCCAGCATTTT	CASRGQFNQPQHF
TRBJ2-5	-	TRBV5-1	15	-	TGCGCCAGCAGCTTGCAGGCAGGGATTGCGGAGACCCAGTACTTC	CASSLQAGIAETQYF
TRBJ2-7	-	TRBV28	13	once	TGTGCCAGCACTTACACGGGGTTGGAAGAGCAGTACTTC	CASTYTGLEEQYF
TRBJ2-3	-	TRBV10-3	14	-	TGTGCCATCAGTGCCAGGGGGGGGACAGATACGCAGTATTTT	CAISARGGTDTQYF
TRBJ2-2	-	TRBV15	13	-	TGTGCCACCAGCAGCTCAGACACCGGGGAGCTGTTTTTT	CATSSSDTGELFF
TRBJ2-2	-	TRBV12-3/TRBV12-4	12	-	TGTGCCAGCAGCCCCCCCACCGGGGAGCTGTTTTTT	CASSPPTGELFF
TRBJ1-1	TRBD1	TRBV6-5	14	-	TGTGCCAGCAGGTCAGGGGGAAGAAACACTGAAGCTTTCTTT	CASRSGGRNTEAFF
TRBJ1-3	-	TRBV5-8	8	few	TGTGCCAGCACCCTCATATATTTT	CASTLIYF
TRBJ2-4	TRBD2	TRBV7-9	12	-	TGTGCCAGCAGCAGCGGACTAGCATTTCAGTACTTC	CASSSGLAFQYF
TRBJ2-7	-	TRBV19	13	-	TGTGCCAGTAGTATAGATCGGCGGAGGGAGCAGTACTTC	CASSIDRRREQYF
TRBJ2-1	TRBD2	TRBV6-5	15	-	TGTGCCAGCAGTATAATGACTAGCGGCGGGTGGGAGCAGTTCTTC	CASSIMTSGGWEQFF
TRBJ2-7	TRBD2	TRBV9	15	-	TGTGCCAGCAGCGGGTCATCGGGACTAGGGGCCGAGCAGTACTTC	CASSGSSGLGAEQYF
TRBJ2-1	-	TRBV9	16	few	TGTGCCAGCAGCGTAGTATTCCCTTCGGGGACCAATGAGCAGTTCTTC	CASSVVFPSGTNEQFF
TRBJ2-6	-	TRBV6-4	14	few	TGTGCCAGCAGTGACTCTGCTGGGGCCAACGTCCTGACTTTC	CASSDSAGANVLTF
TRBJ1-1	-	TRBV20-1	11	once	TGCAGTGCGAGGGTCACATTAGGAGCTTTCTTT	CSARVTLGAFF
TRBJ2-2	-	TRBV11-3	13	-	TGTGCCAGCAAGAAGACCGGGGACGGGGAGCTGTTTTTT	CASKKTGDGELFF
TRBJ1-5	TRBD1	TRBV10-3	18	once	TGTGCCATCAGTGACCCCACGACAGGGTTTTATAGCAATCAGCCCCAGCATTTT	CAISDPTTGFYSNQPQHF
TRBJ2-6	-	TRBV28	17	-	TGTGCCAGCAGTTTAACTGGGGGCGCGTCTGGGGCCAACGTCCTGACTTTC	CASSLTGGASGANVLTF
TRBJ2-7	TRBD1	TRBV2	13	-	TGTGCCAGCAGTCCACAGGGGGCTGGGGAGCAGTACTTC	CASSPQGAGEQYF
TRBJ2-3	-	TRBV18	14	-	TGTGCCAGCTCACTCACAGACAGCACAGATACGCAGTATTTT	CASSLTDSTDTQYF
TRBJ1-1	-	TRBV2	12	once	TGTGCCATCAGCAACATGAACACTGAAGCTTTCTTT	CAISNMNTEAFF
TRBJ2-5	-	TRBV7-7	14	-	TGTGCCAGCAGCTCCCAAGCGTCCTCTGAGACCCAGTACTTC	CASSSQASSETQYF
TRBJ2-7	-	TRBV30	13	once	TGTGCCTGCGCAACAGGCCTCTCCTACGAGCAGTACTTC	CACATGLSYEQYF
TRBJ1-4	TRBD1	TRBV14	15	-	TGTGCCACCGTCAGGGACAGGGGAAAAAATGAAAAACTGTTTTTT	CATVRDRGKNEKLFF
TRBJ1-2	-	TRBV3-1/TRBV3-2	12	-	TGTGCCAGCAGCCATGGCCCCTTAGGCTACACCTTC	CASSHGPLGYTF
TRBJ1-1	-	TRBV19	11	-	TGTGCCAGTAGCCCTAACACTGAAGCTTTCTTT	CASSPNTEAFF
TRBJ1-2	-	TRBV5-4	13	-	TGTGCCAGCAGCCTGGACGGGGGCCTTGGCTACACCTTC	CASSLDGGLGYTF
TRBJ2-1	-	TRBV27	17	-	TGTGCCAGCAGTTTAGGGGGTGGGGCGGGACCGTGGGGTGAGCAGTTCTTC	CASSLGGGAGPWGEQFF
TRBJ2-1	TRBD2	TRBV28	16	-	TGTGCCAGCAGCTGGGGAGCGGGAAGCTCCTACAATGAGCAGTTCTTC	CASSWGAGSSYNEQFF
TRBJ1-2	-	TRBV28	19	-	TGTGCCAGCAGTATAATTAGTTACCCCGACCGGGCCCTAGAAGGGGGCTACACCTTC	CASSIISYPDRALEGGYTF
TRBJ1-1	-	TRBV3-1/TRBV3-2	14	-	TGTGCCAGCAGCCTTGAGGAGGCGAACACTGAAGCTTTCTTT	CASSLEEANTEAFF